These T cell receptor beta chains were read from a single sample in a study of a mutant IDH1 vaccine in newly diagnosed glioma. Measured with immunoSEQ multiplex PCR; TCRdb has only the in-frame clones, and not every one. Altogether about 56,000 clones are present, around four fifths being singletons, with the ten largest covering 3.2%. Their cognate antigens are unknown. Sequencing was performed on PBMCs, taken from a glioma patient whose treatment included an IDH1 peptide vaccine. Source of these receptors: a woman aged 45-65 years with glioma. Each CDR3 is given with its conserved first and last residue.

TRBJ2-1 TRBV2 CASSDTGASYNEQFF
TRBJ1-5 TRBV6-5 CASMRTGGNQPQHF
TRBJ1-4 TRBV5-1 CASSIGDEANEKLFF
TRBJ2-6 TRBV14 CASSQVGVGANVLTF
TRBJ1-2 TRBV7-2 CASSFGRVDYGYTF
TRBJ1-4 TRBV14 CASSDRTGTGNEKLFF
TRBJ2-1 TRBV4-3 CASSQDLGPYNEQFF
TRBJ1-5 TRBV18 CASSGRTGEGPQHF
TRBJ1-5 TRBV4-1 CASSQDSSRGHQPQHF
TRBJ1-4 TRBV11-2 CASSGTPTTNEKLFF
TRBJ1-3 TRBV7-8 CASSLASVPGRTIYF
TRBJ2-1 TRBV14 CASSQAMDSSKFF
TRBJ2-7 TRBV5-6 CASSLLGLAGGSHEQYF
TRBJ1-5 TRBV30 CAWRDRDQPQHF
TRBJ1-2 TRBV14 CASSQFRDGETF
TRBJ1-1 TRBV6-4 CASSATTSNTEAFF
TRBJ1-1 TRBV19 CASSLGTVEAFF
TRBJ2-1 TRBV6-5 CASSYSSNEWQFF
TRBJ2-5 TRBV27 CASRRLGRETQYF
TRBJ2-3 TRBV29-1 CSVEYRDTSIVIRDTQYF
TRBJ2-7 TRBV5-4 CASSWGQGNYEQYF
TRBJ2-7 TRBV5-1 CASSLQTIPDEQYF
TRBJ1-6 TRBV7-6 CASSQGASNSPLHF
TRBJ2-5 TRBV7-9 CASSLGTALKETQYF
TRBJ1-2 TRBV5-4 CASSSASGNGYTF
TRBJ2-7 TRBV9 CASSVQGVSANEQYF
TRBJ1-1 TRBV5-1 CASQGQGGTEAFF